This T cell receptor (beta chain) is from a study of molecular identifiers for immune sequencing clone quantification. V was pared by 0 bases and J by 0 bases, with 10 bases between. The CDR3 has 16 amino acids. Germline-derived CDR1 and CDR2 are SGDLS and YYNGEE. TCRdb passed the PCR reads through MiXCR, listing each CDR3 protein once. The sample records under 650,000 distinct CDR3 sequences, 15% to 20% being singletons. This clonotype was seen repeatedly, ten times or more. The receptor's source is a human donor in good health. Some libraries in this study had Jurkat cell RNA spiked in. The chain combines TRBV9 with TRBJ2-1; D is ambiguous. Sequencing input: naive CD8+ T cells from blood, with Jurkat cell RNA spiked in. The subset is: FACS-sorted CD8+CD4-CCR7+CD45RA+ naive T cells. CDR3 in amino acids: CASSVEGQSSYNEQFF. In DNA form, the CDR3 reads TGTGCCAGCAGCGTAGAAGGGCAGAGCTCCTACAATGAGCAGTTCTTC. Full variable domain (rest looked up from reference TRBV9 and TRBJ2-1): DSGVTQTPKHLITATGQRVTLRCSPRSGDLSVYWYQQSLDQGLQFLIQYYNGEERAKGNILERFSAQQFPDLHSELNLSSLELGDSALYFCASSVEGQSSYNEQFFGPGTRLTVL.